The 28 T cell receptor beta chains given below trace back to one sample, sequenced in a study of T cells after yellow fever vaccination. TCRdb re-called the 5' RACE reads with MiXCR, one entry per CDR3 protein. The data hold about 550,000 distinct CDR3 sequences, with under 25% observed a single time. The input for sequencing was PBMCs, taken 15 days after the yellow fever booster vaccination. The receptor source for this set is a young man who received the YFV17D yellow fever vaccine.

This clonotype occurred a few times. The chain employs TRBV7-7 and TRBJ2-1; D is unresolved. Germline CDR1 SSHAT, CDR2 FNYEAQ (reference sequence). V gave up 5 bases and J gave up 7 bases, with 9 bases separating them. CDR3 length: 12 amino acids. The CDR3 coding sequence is TGTGCCAGCAGCAACCCCGGAAATGAGCAGTTCTTC. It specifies CASSNPGNEQFF.

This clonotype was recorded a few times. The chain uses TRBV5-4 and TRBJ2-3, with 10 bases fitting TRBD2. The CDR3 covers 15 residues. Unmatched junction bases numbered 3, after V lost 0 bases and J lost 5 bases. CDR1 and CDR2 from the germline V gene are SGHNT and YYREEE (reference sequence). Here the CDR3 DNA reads TGTGCCAGCAGCTTGGCTAGCGGGAGTAAAGATACGCAGTATTTT. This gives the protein CASSLASGSKDTQYF. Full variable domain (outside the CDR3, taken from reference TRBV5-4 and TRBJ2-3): ETGVTQSPTHLIKTRGQQVTLRCSSQSGHNTVSWYQQALGQGPQFIFQYYREEENGRGNFPPRFSGLQFPNYSSELNVNALELDDSALYLCASSLASGSKDTQYFGPGTRLTVL.

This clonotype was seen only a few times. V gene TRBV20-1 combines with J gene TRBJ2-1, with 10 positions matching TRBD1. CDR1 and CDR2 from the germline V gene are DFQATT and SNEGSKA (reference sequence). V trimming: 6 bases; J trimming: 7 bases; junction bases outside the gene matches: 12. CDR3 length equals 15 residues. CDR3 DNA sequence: TGCAGTGCCGTTGCCGGGACAGGGGTGGGGAATGAGCAGTTCTTC. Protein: CSAVAGTGVGNEQFF.

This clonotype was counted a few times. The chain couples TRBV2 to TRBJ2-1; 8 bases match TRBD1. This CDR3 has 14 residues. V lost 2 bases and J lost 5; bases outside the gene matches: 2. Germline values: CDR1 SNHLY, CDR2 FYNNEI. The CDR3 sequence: CASSERTGNNEQFF. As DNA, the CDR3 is TGTGCCAGCAGTGAAAGGACAGGGAACAATGAGCAGTTCTTC.

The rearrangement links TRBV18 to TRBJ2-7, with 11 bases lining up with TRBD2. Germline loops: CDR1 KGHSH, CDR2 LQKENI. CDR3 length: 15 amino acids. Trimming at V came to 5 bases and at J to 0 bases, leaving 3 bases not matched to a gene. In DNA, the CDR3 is TGTGCCAGCTCAACGACTAGCGGGAACTCCTACGAGCAGTACTTC. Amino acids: CASSTTSGNSYEQYF.

The CDR3 region has the DNA TGTGCCAGCAGCCAAGCCGCAGGGAAACAAGAGACCCAGTACTTC. Protein product: CASSQAAGKQETQYF. V usage is TRBV3-1 and J usage is TRBJ2-5; tentative D call: TRBD1 (5 bases). With 1 base removed from V and 2 bases from J, the gap between germline ends came to 11 bases. CDR1 LGHDT and CDR2 YNNKEL come from the germline V gene (reference sequence). The CDR3 is 15 residues long.

CDR3 protein: CSAVSGTGRGDGYTF. CDR3 in DNA: TGCAGTGCCGTTTCCGGGACAGGAAGGGGCGATGGCTACACCTTC. The gene calls are TRBV20-1 and TRBJ1-2; TRBD1 aligns across 8 bases. The germline V gene encodes CDR1 DFQATT and CDR2 SNEGSKA (reference sequence). V was clipped by 6 bases and J by 6 bases; unmatched bases: 15. The length of the CDR3 is 15 residues.

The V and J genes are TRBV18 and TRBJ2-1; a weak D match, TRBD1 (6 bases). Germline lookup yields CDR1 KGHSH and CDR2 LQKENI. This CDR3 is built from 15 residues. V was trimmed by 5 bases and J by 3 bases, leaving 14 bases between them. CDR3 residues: CASSSSGTNYNEQFF. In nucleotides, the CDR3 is TGTGCCAGCTCATCATCCGGGACAAACTACAATGAGCAGTTCTTC.

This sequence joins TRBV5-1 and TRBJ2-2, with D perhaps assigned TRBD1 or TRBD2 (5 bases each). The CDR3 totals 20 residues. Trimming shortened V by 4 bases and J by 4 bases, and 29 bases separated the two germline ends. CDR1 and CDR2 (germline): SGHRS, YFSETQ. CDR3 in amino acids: CASSPGPRRRLGAVTGELFF. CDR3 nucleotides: TGCGCCAGCAGCCCCGGGCCTAGGCGTAGGCTCGGGGCGGTCACCGGGGAGCTGTTTTTT.

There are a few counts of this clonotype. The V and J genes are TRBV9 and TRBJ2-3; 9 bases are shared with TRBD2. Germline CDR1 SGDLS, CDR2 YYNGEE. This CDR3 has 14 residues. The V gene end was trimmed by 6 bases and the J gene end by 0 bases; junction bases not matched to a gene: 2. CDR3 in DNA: TGTGCCAGCACTAGCGGGACTAGCACAGATACGCAGTATTTT. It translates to CASTSGTSTDTQYF.

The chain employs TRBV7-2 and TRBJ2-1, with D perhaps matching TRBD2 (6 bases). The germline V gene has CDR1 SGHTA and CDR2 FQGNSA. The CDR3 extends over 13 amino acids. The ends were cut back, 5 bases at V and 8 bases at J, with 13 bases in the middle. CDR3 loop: CASSLGTRDEQFF. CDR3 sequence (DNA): TGTGCCAGCAGCCTTGGGACTCGGGATGAGCAGTTCTTC.

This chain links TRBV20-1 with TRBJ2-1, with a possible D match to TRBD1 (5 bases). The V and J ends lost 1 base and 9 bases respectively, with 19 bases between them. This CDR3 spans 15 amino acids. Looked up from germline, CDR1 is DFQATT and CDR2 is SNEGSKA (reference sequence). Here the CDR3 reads CSARGRGLRSSEQFF. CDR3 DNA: TGCAGTGCTAGAGGAAGGGGTCTGCGGTCCAGTGAGCAGTTCTTC.

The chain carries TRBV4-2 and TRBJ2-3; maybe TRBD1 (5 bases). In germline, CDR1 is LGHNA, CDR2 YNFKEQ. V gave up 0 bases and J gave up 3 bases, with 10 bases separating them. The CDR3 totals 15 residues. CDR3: CASSQEGSGTDTQYF. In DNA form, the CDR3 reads TGTGCCAGCAGCCAAGAGGGGTCAGGGACAGATACGCAGTATTTT.

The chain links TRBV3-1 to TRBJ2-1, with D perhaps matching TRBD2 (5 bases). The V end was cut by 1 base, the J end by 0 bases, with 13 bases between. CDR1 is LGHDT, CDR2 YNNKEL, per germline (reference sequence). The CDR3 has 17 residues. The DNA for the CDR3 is TGTGCCAGCAGCCAAGCGGCTAGCACCCTCTCCTACAATGAGCAGTTCTTC. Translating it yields CASSQAASTLSYNEQFF.

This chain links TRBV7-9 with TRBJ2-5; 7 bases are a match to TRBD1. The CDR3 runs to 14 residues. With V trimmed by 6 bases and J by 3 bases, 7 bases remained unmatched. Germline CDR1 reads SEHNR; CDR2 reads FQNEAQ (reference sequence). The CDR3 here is CASSLQGVEETQYF. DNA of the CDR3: TGTGCCAGCAGTCTTCAGGGGGTCGAAGAGACCCAGTACTTC. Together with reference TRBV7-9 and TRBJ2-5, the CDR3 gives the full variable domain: DTGVSQNPRHKITKRGQNVTFRCDPISEHNRLYWYRQTLGQGPEFLTYFQNEAQLEKSRLLSDRFSAERPKGSFSTLEIQRTEQGDSAMYLCASSLQGVEETQYFGPGTRLLVL.

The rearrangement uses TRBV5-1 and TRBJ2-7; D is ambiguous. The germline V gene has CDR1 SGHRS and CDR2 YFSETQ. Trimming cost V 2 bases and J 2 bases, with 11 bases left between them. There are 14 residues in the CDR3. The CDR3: CASSFVNPTYEQYF. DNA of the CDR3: TGCGCCAGCAGCTTTGTCAACCCGACCTACGAGCAGTACTTC.

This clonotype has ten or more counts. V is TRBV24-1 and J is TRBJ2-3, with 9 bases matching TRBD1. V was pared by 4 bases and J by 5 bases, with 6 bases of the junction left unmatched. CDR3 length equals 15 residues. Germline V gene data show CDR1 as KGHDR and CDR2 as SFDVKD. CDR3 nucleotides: TGTGCCACCAGTGACTTTACAGGGGGCGGAGATACGCAGTATTTT. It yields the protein CATSDFTGGGDTQYF.

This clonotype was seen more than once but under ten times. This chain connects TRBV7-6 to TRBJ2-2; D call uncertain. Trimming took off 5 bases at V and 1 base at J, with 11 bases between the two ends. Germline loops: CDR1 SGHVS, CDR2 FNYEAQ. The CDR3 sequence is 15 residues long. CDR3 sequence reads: CASSLYKGNTGELFF. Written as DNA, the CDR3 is TGTGCCAGCAGCCTCTACAAGGGGAACACCGGGGAGCTGTTTTTT. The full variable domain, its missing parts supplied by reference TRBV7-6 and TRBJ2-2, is GAGVSQSPRYKVTKRGQDVALRCDPISGHVSLYWYRQALGQGPEFLTYFNYEAQQDKSGLPNDRFSAERPEGSISTLTIQRTEQRDSAMYRCASSLYKGNTGELFFGEGSRLTVL.

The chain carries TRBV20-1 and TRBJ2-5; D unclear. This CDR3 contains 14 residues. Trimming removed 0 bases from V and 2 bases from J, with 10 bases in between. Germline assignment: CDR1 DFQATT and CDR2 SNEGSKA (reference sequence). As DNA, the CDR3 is TGCAGTGCTAGAGATCAGGCTAGGCAAGAGACCCAGTACTTC. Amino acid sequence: CSARDQARQETQYF.

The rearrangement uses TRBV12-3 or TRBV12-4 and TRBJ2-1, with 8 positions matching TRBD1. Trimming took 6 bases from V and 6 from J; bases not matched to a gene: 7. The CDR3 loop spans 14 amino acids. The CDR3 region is CASSDGTGINEQFF. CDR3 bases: TGTGCCAGCAGCGACGGGACAGGTATCAATGAGCAGTTCTTC.

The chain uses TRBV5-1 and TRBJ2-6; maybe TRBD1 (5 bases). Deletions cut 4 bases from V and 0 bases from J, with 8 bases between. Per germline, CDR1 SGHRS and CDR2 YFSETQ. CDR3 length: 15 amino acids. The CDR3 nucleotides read TGCGCCAGCAGCCGGACACCCTCTGGGGCCAACGTCCTGACTTTC. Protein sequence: CASSRTPSGANVLTF. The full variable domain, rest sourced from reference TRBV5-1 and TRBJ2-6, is KAGVTQTPRYLIKTRGQQVTLSCSPISGHRSVSWYQQTPGQGLQFLFEYFSETQRNKGNFPGRFSGRQFSNSRSEMNVSTLELGDSALYLCASSRTPSGANVLTFGAGSRLTVL.

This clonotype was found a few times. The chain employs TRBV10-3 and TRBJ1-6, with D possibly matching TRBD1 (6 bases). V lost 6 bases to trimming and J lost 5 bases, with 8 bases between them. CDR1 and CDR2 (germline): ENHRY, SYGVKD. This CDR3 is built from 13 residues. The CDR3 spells CAIRRQDNSPLHF. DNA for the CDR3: TGTGCCATCAGGAGACAGGATAATTCACCCCTCCACTTT.

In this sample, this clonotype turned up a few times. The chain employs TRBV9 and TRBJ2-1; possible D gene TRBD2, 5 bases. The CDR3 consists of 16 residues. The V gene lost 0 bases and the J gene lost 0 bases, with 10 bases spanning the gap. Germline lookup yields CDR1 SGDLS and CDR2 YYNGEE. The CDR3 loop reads CASSVGGPSSYNEQFF. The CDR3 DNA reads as TGTGCCAGCAGCGTAGGCGGGCCGAGCTCCTACAATGAGCAGTTCTTC.

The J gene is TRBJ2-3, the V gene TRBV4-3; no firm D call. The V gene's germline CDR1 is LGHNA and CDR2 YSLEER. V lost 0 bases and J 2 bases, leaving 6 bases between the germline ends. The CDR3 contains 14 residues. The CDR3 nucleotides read TGCGCCAGCAGCCAAGAAAAGATCACAGATACGCAGTATTTT. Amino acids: CASSQEKITDTQYF.

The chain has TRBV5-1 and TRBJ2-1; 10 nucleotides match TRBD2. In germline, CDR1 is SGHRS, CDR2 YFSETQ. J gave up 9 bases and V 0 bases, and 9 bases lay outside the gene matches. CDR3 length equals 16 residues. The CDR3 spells CASSLAASGRTGEQFF. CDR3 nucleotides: TGCGCCAGCAGCTTGGCCGCTAGCGGGAGAACGGGTGAGCAGTTCTTC.

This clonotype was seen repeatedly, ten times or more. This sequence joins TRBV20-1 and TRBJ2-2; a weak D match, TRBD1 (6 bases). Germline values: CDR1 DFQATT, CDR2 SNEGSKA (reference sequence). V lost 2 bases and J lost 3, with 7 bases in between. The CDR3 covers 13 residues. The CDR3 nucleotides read TGCAGTGCTAGAAAGGGGGACACCGGGGAGCTGTTTTTT. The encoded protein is CSARKGDTGELFF.

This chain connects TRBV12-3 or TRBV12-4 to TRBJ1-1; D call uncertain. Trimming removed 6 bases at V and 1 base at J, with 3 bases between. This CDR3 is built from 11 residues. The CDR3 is CASSGNTEAFF. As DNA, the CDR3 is TGTGCCAGCAGCGGGAACACTGAAGCTTTCTTT.

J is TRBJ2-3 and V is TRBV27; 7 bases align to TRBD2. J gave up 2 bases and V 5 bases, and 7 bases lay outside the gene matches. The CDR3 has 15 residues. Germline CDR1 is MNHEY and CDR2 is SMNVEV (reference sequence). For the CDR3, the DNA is TGTGCCAGCAGTCGGGGAGGGTGGGCCACAGATACGCAGTATTTT. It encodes CASSRGGWATDTQYF.